This T cell receptor beta chain was recorded in a study of T cells of healthy individuals. This clonotype appeared a few times. TCRdb re-analysed the 5' RACE reads in MiXCR, keeping a single row per CDR3 protein. Counted here are over 95,000 distinct CDR3 sequences, 17% occurring once; the ten biggest clones make up roughly 6.2%. Germline values: CDR1 MDHEN, CDR2 SYDVKM. V shed 3 bases and J 7 bases; nucleotides not matched to a gene: 8. This CDR3 has 15 residues. This TCR derives from a human donor in good health. The J gene is TRBJ1-5, the V gene TRBV28; 8 bases line up with TRBD1. Here the CDR3 reads CASSFIAGQDQPQHF. DNA of the CDR3: TGTGCCAGCAGTTTCATCGCGGGACAGGACCAGCCCCAGCATTTT.